Listed below are T cell receptor beta chains from one sample, sequenced in a study of blood T cells in healthy people across ages. From the 5' RACE reads, TCRdb called clonotypes with MiXCR, one entry per CDR3 protein. The sample has more than 1.4 million distinct CDR3 sequences, 40% to 50% seen once. Material for sequencing was blood. The source of these receptors is a woman between 18 and 29 years old in good health. Each CDR3 is given with its conserved first and last residue. The D gene is left open where the match is weak. Expanded clones are given a class, and other clones once, few, many or no size at all.

V	D	length	size	J	DNA	CDR3
TRBV5-1	TRBD1	16	-	TRBJ2-3	TGCGCCAGCAGCTTACATGGACAGGGGGGTACAGATACGCAGTATTTT	CASSLHGQGGTDTQYF
TRBV13	TRBD1	15	-	TRBJ2-3	TGTGCCAGCAGCCAGGGACAGGGCTGGACAGATATGCAGTATTTT	CASSQGQGWTDMQYF
TRBV27	-	15	-	TRBJ1-2	TGTGCCAGCAGTTTATTAGGCAGGGACGGTTATGGCTACACCTTC	CASSLLGRDGYGYTF
TRBV4-1	-	15	-	TRBJ2-7	TGCGCCAGCAGCCCCCCAGATGGGGCTGCCTACGAGCAGTACTTC	CASSPPDGAAYEQYF
TRBV12-3/TRBV12-4	TRBD1	14	-	TRBJ1-2	TGTGCCAGCAGCGTTACGGACAGGGGCTGGGGCTACACCTTC	CASSVTDRGWGYTF
TRBV5-6	-	15	-	TRBJ1-6	TGTGCCAGCAGCCCGGCCCTGGACACTCGGGCACCCCTCCACTTT	CASSPALDTRAPLHF
TRBV4-1	TRBD1	16	-	TRBJ1-6	TGCGCCAGCAGCCAAGAAAGGGACAGGGGGCGGTCACCCCTCCACTTT	CASSQERDRGRSPLHF
TRBV27	-	14	few	TRBJ2-7	TGTGCCAGCAGTTTCGGAGGGCCGGGGGAGACTCAGTACTTC	CASSFGGPGETQYF
TRBV20-1	TRBD1	13	-	TRBJ1-5	TGCAGTGCTAAGCAGGGGGGAGAAAAGCCCCAGCATTTT	CSAKQGGEKPQHF
TRBV4-1	TRBD1	15	few	TRBJ2-1	TGCGCCAGCAGCCAACTACAGGGGGCGGGCAATGAGCAGTTCTTC	CASSQLQGAGNEQFF
TRBV3-1	-	17	-	TRBJ1-3	TGTGCCAGCAGCCAAGAGAGGAGGGTAAGCTCTGGAAACACCATATATTTT	CASSQERRVSSGNTIYF
TRBV28	-	15	few	TRBJ2-7	TGTGCCAGCAGTCCGGTCGGGGGCCTGACCTACGAGCAGTACTTC	CASSPVGGLTYEQYF
TRBV3-1	-	15	-	TRBJ1-5	TGTGCCAGCAGCCAAGGCGTGGGTAACAATCAGCCCCAGCATTTT	CASSQGVGNNQPQHF
TRBV20-1	-	16	-	TRBJ2-2	TGCAGTGCTAGAGAGGGGAAAATTGCGGACACCGGGGAGCTGTTTTTT	CSAREGKIADTGELFF
TRBV6-5	TRBD1	15	-	TRBJ2-1	TGTGCCAGCAGGCCCGGGAGACAGGGGATCAATGAGCAGTTCTTC	CASRPGRQGINEQFF
TRBV3-1	TRBD1	14	-	TRBJ1-5	TGTGCCAGCAGCCAAGGGGCAGGGGGTCAGCCCCAGCATTTT	CASSQGAGGQPQHF
TRBV7-9	-	16	once	TRBJ2-1	TGTGCCAGCAGCTGGGATGTATTGGGGTCTTACAATGAGCAGTTCTTC	CASSWDVLGSYNEQFF
TRBV7-9	-	14	few	TRBJ1-2	TGTGCCAGCAGCGAAACAGGGATTGCCTATGGCTACACCTTC	CASSETGIAYGYTF
TRBV20-1	TRBD2	15	-	TRBJ2-1	TGCAGTGCTCCCCTGGGGGCGGGGGGCCACAGTGAGCAGTTCTTC	CSAPLGAGGHSEQFF
TRBV7-3	-	14	-	TRBJ2-2	TGTGCCAGCAGCTTACACCCAAACACCGGGGAGCTGTTTTTT	CASSLHPNTGELFF
TRBV18	-	15	many	TRBJ2-7	TGTGCCAGCTCACCACTCCCCTTCGGGACGGGGGAGCAGTACTTC	CASSPLPFGTGEQYF
TRBV10-3	TRBD1	15	-	TRBJ2-3	TGTGCCATCAGGAGGGGGCTGGCGAGCACAGATACGCAGTATTTT	CAIRRGLASTDTQYF
TRBV5-1	TRBD2	17	few	TRBJ2-1	TGCGCCAGCAGCCCGGGACTAGCGGGGGAATTCTACAATGAGCAGTTCTTC	CASSPGLAGEFYNEQFF
TRBV9	-	15	-	TRBJ2-3	TGTGCCAGCAGCGTATCCACCCGGCCCACAGATACGCAGTATTTT	CASSVSTRPTDTQYF
TRBV20-1	-	12	-	TRBJ2-3	TGCAGTGCTCTCAGGGAGCGGGATACGCAGTATTTT	CSALRERDTQYF
TRBV20-1	-	13	-	TRBJ1-1	TGCAGTGGCCACCGCCCCGGGAGCACTGAAGCTTTCTTT	CSGHRPGSTEAFF